Following are 5 T cell receptor beta chains from one sample sequenced in a study of cytomegalovirus exposure and HLA in healthy donors. PCR amplification relied on 60 Vbeta primers (plus 13 Jbeta primers). Measured with immunoSEQ multiplex PCR; TCRdb has only the in-frame clones, and not every one. The sample carries more than 80,000 clones, 75% recorded once. Sequenced: PBMCs. The receptors were sampled from a man in his forties in good health and CMV-seronegative.

V is TRBV6-1 and J is TRBJ2-4; a weak D match, TRBD1 (5 bases). V was shortened by 4 bases and J by 8 bases, with 12 bases between the two germline ends. The CDR3 has 13 amino acids. The germline V gene encodes CDR1 MNHNS and CDR2 SASEGT. This CDR3 reads CASSVQVGDIQYF. The CDR3 coding sequence is TGTGCCAGCAGTGTACAGGTTGGAGACATTCAGTACTTC.

In the case of this clone: An end of the junction differs from the germline gene, which may be a read error. The chain couples TRBV6-1 to TRBJ2-1, with D unclear. From germline, CDR1 is MNHNS and CDR2 SASEGT. The CDR3 spans 19 residues. In DNA, the CDR3 is TGTGCCGGCAGTGAAGACCCCCGGCAGGCCGTCGTTCTTAAACCTGAGCAGTTCTTC. Amino acids: CAGSEDPRQAVVLKPEQFF.

The rearrangement links TRBV29-1 to TRBJ1-2, with D maybe TRBD1 (6 bases). The V and J ends lost 2 bases and 10 bases respectively, with 17 bases between them. This CDR3 has 13 amino acids. CDR1 is SQVTM and CDR2 is ANQGSEA in the germline V gene. The CDR3 loop reads CSVETLRGNAYTF. CDR3 DNA sequence: TGCAGCGTTGAAACCCTTAGGGGGAACGCCTACACCTTC.

V and J are TRBV12-5 and TRBJ1-1; weak D call: TRBD1 (6 bases). The CDR3 loop spans 15 amino acids. Trimming shortened V by 1 base and J by 5 bases, and 14 bases separated the two germline ends. The V gene's germline CDR1 is LGHNT and CDR2 FRNRAP. DNA of the CDR3: TGTGCTAGTGGTTTGGGATGGGGGCCGGGGACTGAAGCTTTCTTT. Translated: CASGLGWGPGTEAFF.

The V call is TRBV9, the J call TRBJ1-1, with a weak D call TRBD1 (6 bases). CDR3 length: 13 residues. Looked up from germline, CDR1 is SGDLS and CDR2 is YYNGEE. V was pared by 7 bases and J by 6 bases, with 16 bases between. CDR3: CASSPGGAPEAFF. Written as DNA, the CDR3 is TGTGCCAGCTCTCCGGGGGGCGCCCCTGAAGCTTTCTTT.